This T cell receptor beta chain stems from a study of blood T cell repertoires in COVID-19. Whole-study context: Sites in the United States, Italy and Spain provided acute and convalescent COVID-19 samples. Sources were T cells, B-cell-depleted T cells, or PBMCs; the material itself was cDNA or gDNA.

In the original processing: Researchers report that nucleated cell counts were estimated from reference gene primer amplification. Data came from immunoSEQ multiplex PCR; TCRdb stores just in-frame clones and leaves some out. D and trimming were read from the DNA, whereas the V and J calls and clone size are those reported in that table. The sample carries tens of thousands of clones, approximately 88% recorded once. Sequenced sample: peripheral blood. This receptor was identified in a woman aged 80 or over with active or convalescent COVID-19.

The CDR3 loop reads CASSLYFGGALTDTQYF. In nucleotides, the CDR3 is TGTGCCAGCAGCTTATATTTCGGGGGGGCACTCACAGATACGCAGTATTTT. The chain combines TRBV7-2 with TRBJ2-3; TRBD2 agrees at 8 bases. Germline CDR1 SGHTA, CDR2 FQGNSA. There are 17 residues in the CDR3. The J segment lost 2 bases and the V segment lost 2 bases, leaving 9 bases of the junction unmatched. Looking up the rest from reference TRBV7-2 and TRBJ2-3 gives the full variable domain: GAGVSQSPSNKVTEKGKDVELRCDPISGHTALYWYRQSLGQGLEFLIYFQGNSAPDKSGLPSDRFSAERTGGSVSTLTIQRTQQEDSAVYLCASSLYFGGALTDTQYFGPGTRLTVL.